Below, one T cell receptor beta chain is given with its context. These data come from a study of blood T cell repertoires in COVID-19. For the study at large: Researchers got acute and convalescent COVID-19 samples from the United States, Italy and Spain. T cells, B-cell-depleted T cells, or PBMCs provided the cDNA or gDNA that served as material.

CDR1 MNHNS and CDR2 SASEGT come from the germline V gene. V shed 5 bases, J shed 7 bases, and the junction held 7 bases outside the gene matches. The CDR3 is 14 amino acids. Methods used by the authors: The authors estimated nucleated cell counts from reference gene primer amplification. TCRdb keeps only in-frame clones here, not all; method: immunoSEQ multiplex PCR. V and J calls and clone size are as listed in that table; D and trimming were resolved from the DNA. The sample has more than 95,000 clones; 75% to 85% are singletons. Material: peripheral blood. This TCR came from a woman in her forties or fifties with acute or convalescent COVID-19. The chain uses TRBV6-1 and TRBJ1-1, with 10 positions matching TRBD1. The CDR3 coding sequence is TGTGCCAGCAGTACGACAGGGGGCGAGGGTGAAGCTTTCTTT. Its translation: CASSTTGGEGEAFF.